This TCR beta chain was documented in a study of blood T cell repertoires in COVID-19. Study context: Researchers got acute and convalescent COVID-19 samples from the United States, Italy and Spain. T cells, B-cell-depleted T cells, or PBMCs provided the cDNA or gDNA that served as material.

Authors' data handling: Estimated nucleated cell counts came from reference gene primer amplification. The assay was immunoSEQ multiplex PCR, and TCRdb's table has in-frame clones only and misses some. That table supplies the V and J calls and clone size; D and trimming were determined from the DNA. The repertoire includes 200,000 to 250,000 clones, more than 80% of them detected once, and less than 3.5% sits in the top ten. The sample was peripheral blood. This clonotype was obtained from a man aged 25-40 years with COVID-19, enrolled during active disease.

The CDR3 region is CASSWGTSYEQYF. DNA of the CDR3: TGCGCCAGCAGCTGGGGGACTAGCTACGAGCAGTACTTC. This rearrangement joins TRBV5-1 to TRBJ2-7; 8 nucleotides agree with TRBD2. Germline V gene sequence: CDR1 SGHRS, CDR2 YFSETQ. Trimming took 3 bases from V and 3 from J; bases not matched to a gene: 2. The CDR3 sequence is 13 residues long.